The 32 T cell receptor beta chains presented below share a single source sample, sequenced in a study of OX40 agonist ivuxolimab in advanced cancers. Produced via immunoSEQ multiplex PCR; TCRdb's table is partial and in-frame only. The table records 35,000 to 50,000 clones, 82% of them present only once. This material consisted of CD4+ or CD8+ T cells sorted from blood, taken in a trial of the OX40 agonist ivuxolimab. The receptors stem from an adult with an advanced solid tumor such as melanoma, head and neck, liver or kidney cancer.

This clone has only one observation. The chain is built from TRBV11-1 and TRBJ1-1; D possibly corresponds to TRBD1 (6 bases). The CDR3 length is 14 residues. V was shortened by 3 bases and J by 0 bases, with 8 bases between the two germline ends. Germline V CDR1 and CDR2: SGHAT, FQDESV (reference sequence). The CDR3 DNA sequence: TGTGCCAGCAGCTTCAGGACAGTGAACACTGAAGCTTTCTTT. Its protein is CASSFRTVNTEAFF.

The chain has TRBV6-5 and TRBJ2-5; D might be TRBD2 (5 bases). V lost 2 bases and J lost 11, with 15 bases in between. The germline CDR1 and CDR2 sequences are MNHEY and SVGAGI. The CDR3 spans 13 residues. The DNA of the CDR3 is TGTGCCAGCAGTTACGGGTCCTATGGGGAGCAGTACTTC. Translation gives CASSYGSYGEQYF.

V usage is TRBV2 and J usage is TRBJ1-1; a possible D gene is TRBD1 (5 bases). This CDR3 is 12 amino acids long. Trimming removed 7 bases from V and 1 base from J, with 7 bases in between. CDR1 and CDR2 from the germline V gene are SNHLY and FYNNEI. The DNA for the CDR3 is TGTGCCAGCATCGGGGGGAACACTGAAGCTTTCTTT. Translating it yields CASIGGNTEAFF.

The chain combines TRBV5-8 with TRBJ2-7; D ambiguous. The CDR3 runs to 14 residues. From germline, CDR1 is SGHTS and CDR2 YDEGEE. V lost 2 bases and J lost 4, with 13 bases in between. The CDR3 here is CASSLPTDVYEQYF. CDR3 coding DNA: TGTGCCAGCAGCTTACCCACTGACGTATACGAGCAGTACTTC.

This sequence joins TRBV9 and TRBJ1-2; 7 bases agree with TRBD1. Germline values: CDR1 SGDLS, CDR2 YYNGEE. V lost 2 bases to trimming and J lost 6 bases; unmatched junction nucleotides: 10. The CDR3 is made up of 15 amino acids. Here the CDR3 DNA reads TGTGCCAGCAGCGTCGCCCGGACAGGCTCTGATGGCTACACCTTC. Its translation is CASSVARTGSDGYTF.

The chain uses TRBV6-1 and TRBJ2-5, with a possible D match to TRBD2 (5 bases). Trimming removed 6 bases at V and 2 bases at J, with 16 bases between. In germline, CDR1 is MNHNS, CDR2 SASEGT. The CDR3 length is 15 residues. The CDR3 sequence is CASSPMVGGQETQYF. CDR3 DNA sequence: TGTGCCAGCAGCCCCATGGTTGGCGGGCAAGAGACCCAGTACTTC.

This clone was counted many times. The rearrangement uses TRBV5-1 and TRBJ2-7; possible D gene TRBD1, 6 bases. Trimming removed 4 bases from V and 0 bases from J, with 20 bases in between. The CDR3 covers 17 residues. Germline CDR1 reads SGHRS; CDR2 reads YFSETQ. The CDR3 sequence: CASSTLLLADSSYEQYF. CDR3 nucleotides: TGCGCCAGCAGCACTTTACTCTTGGCGGACAGCTCCTACGAGCAGTACTTC. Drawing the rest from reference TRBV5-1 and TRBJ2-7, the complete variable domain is KAGVTQTPRYLIKTRGQQVTLSCSPISGHRSVSWYQQTPGQGLQFLFEYFSETQRNKGNFPGRFSGRQFSNSRSEMNVSTLELGDSALYLCASSTLLLADSSYEQYFGPGTRLTVT.

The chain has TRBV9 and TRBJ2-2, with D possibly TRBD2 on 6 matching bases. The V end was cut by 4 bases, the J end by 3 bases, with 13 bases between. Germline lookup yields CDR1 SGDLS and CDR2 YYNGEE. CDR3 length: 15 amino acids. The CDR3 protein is CASSPRDSYTGELFF. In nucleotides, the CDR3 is TGTGCCAGCAGCCCTAGGGACTCCTACACCGGGGAGCTGTTTTTT.

CDR3 DNA: TGTGCCAGCAGACAGGGATCGGTCAATCAGCCCCAGCATTTT. Amino acids: CASRQGSVNQPQHF. This chain joins TRBV28 and TRBJ1-5; D might be TRBD1 (6 bases). From germline, CDR1 is MDHEN and CDR2 SYDVKM. Trimming cost V 6 bases and J 3 bases, with 12 bases left between them. The CDR3 loop spans 14 amino acids.

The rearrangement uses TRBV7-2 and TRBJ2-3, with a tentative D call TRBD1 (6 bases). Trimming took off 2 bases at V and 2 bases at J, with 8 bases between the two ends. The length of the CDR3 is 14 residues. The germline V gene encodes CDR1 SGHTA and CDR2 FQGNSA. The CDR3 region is CASSLTGPTDTQYF. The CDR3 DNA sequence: TGTGCCAGCAGCTTAACAGGGCCCACAGATACGCAGTATTTT. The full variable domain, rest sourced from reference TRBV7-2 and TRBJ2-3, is GAGVSQSPSNKVTEKGKDVELRCDPISGHTALYWYRQSLGQGLEFLIYFQGNSAPDKSGLPSDRFSAERTGGSVSTLTIQRTQQEDSAVYLCASSLTGPTDTQYFGPGTRLTVL.

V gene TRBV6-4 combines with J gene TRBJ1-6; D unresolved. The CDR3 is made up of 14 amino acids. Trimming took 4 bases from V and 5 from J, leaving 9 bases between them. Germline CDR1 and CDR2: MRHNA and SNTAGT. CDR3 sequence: CASSATEDNSPLHF. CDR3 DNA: TGTGCCAGCAGTGCCACAGAAGATAATTCACCCCTCCACTTT.

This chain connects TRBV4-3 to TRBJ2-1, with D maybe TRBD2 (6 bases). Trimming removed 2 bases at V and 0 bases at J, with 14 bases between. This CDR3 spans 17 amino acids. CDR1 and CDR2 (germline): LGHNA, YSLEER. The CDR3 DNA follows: TGCGCCAGCAGCCAATCTGTTAGCGGTAGCTCCTACAATGAGCAGTTCTTC. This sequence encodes CASSQSVSGSSYNEQFF.

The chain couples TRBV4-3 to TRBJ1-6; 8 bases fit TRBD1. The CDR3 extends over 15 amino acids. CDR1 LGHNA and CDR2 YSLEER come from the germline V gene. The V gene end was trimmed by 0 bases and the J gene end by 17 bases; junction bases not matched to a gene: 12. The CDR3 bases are TGCGCCAGCAGCCAAGATGATTGGTCCGGGACAGGAATCCACTTT. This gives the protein CASSQDDWSGTGIHF.

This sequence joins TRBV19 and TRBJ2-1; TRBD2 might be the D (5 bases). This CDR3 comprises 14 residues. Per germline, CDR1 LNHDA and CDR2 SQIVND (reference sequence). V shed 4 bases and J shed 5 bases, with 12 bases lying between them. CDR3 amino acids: CASSNGVANNEQFF. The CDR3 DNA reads TGTGCCAGTAGTAACGGGGTTGCGAACAATGAGCAGTTCTTC.

The CDR3 here is CASSLLVGGPEKLFF. CDR3 DNA sequence: TGTGCCAGCAGTTTATTGGTAGGGGGCCCTGAAAAACTGTTTTTT. This chain connects TRBV28 to TRBJ1-4, with 7 bases identical to TRBD1. Germline CDR1 is MDHEN and CDR2 is SYDVKM. V was pared by 1 base and J by 7 bases, with 6 bases of the junction left unmatched. The CDR3 runs 15 residues.

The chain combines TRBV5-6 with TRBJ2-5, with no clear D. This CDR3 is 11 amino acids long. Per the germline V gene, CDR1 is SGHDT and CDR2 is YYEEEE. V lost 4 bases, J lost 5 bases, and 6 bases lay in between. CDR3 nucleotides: TGTGCCAGCAGCCGTTGGGAGACCCAGTACTTC. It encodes CASSRWETQYF.

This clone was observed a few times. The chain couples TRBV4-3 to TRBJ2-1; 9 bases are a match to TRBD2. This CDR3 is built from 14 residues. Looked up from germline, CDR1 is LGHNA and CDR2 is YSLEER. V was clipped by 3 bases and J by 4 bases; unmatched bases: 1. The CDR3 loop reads CASSQGLAYNEQFF. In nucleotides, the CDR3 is TGCGCCAGCAGCCAGGGACTAGCTTACAATGAGCAGTTCTTC.

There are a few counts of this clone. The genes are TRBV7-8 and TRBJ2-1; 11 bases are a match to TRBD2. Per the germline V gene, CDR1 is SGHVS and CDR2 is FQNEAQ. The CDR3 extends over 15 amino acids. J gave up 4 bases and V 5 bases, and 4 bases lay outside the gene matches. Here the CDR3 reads CASSAASGRYNEQFF. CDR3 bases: TGTGCCAGCAGCGCCGCTAGCGGGAGGTACAATGAGCAGTTCTTC.

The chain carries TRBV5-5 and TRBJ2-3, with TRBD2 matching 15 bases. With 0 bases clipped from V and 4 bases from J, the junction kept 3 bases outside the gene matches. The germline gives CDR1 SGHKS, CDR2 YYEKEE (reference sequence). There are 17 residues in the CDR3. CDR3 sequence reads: CASSLAGLAGGPDTQYF. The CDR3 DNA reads TGTGCCAGCAGCTTGGCCGGACTAGCGGGGGGGCCAGATACGCAGTATTTT.

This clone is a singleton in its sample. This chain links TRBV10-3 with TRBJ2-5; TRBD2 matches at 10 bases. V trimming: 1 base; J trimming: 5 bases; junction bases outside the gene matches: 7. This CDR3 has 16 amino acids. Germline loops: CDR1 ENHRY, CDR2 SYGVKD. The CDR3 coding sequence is TGTGCCATCAGTGAGTTCGAGCGGGGGGGCCCTGAGACCCAGTACTTC. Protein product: CAISEFERGGPETQYF.

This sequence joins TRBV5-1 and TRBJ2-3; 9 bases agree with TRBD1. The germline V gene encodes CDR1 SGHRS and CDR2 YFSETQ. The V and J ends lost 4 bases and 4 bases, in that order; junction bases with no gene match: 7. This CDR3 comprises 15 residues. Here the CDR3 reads CASSLGQGKADTQYF. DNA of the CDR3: TGCGCCAGCAGCCTGGGACAGGGAAAGGCAGATACGCAGTATTTT. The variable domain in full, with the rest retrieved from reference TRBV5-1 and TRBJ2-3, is KAGVTQTPRYLIKTRGQQVTLSCSPISGHRSVSWYQQTPGQGLQFLFEYFSETQRNKGNFPGRFSGRQFSNSRSEMNVSTLELGDSALYLCASSLGQGKADTQYFGPGTRLTVL.

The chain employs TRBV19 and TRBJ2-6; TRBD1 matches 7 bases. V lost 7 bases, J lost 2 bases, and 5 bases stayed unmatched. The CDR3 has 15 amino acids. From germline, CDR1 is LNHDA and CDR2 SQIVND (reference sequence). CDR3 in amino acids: CASTDDRAGANVLTF. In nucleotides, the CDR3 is TGTGCCAGTACCGATGACAGGGCTGGGGCCAACGTCCTGACTTTC.

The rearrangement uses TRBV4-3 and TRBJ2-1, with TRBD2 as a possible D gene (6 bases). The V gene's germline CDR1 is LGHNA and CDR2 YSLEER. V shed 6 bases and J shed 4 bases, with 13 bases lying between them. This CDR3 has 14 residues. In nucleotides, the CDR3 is TGCGCCAGCAGTAACCAGGGACTTTACAATGAGCAGTTCTTC. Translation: CASSNQGLYNEQFF.

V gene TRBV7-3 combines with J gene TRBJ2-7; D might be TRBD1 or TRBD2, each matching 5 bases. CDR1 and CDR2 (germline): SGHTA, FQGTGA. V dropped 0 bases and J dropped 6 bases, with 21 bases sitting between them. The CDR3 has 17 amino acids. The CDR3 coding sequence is TGTGCCAGCAGCTTAACCGGGACCCCCATGACCCAGGGCGAGCAGTACTTC. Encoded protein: CASSLTGTPMTQGEQYF. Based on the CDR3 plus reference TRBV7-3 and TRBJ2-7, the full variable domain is GAGVSQTPSNKVTEKGKYVELRCDPISGHTALYWYRQSLGQGPEFLIYFQGTGAADDSGLPNDRFFAVRPEGSVSTLKIQRTERGDSAVYLCASSLTGTPMTQGEQYFGPGTRLTVT.

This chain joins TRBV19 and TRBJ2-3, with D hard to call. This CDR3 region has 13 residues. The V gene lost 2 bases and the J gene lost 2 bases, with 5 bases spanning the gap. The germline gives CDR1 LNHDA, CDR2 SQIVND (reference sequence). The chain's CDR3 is CASSIQDTDTQYF. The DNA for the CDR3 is TGTGCCAGTAGTATACAGGACACAGATACGCAGTATTTT.

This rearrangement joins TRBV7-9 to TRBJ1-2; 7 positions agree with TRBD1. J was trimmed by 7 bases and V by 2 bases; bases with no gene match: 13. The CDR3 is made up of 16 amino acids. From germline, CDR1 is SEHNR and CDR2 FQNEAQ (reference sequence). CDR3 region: CASSLKSQGERGGYTF. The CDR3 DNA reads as TGTGCCAGCAGCTTAAAGAGTCAGGGGGAAAGAGGTGGCTACACCTTC.

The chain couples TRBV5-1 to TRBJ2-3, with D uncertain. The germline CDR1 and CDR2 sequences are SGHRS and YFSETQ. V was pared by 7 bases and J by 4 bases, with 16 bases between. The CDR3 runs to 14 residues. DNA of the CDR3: TGCGCCAGCGCCACCCTCCCGAGTTCAGATACGCAGTATTTT. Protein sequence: CASATLPSSDTQYF.

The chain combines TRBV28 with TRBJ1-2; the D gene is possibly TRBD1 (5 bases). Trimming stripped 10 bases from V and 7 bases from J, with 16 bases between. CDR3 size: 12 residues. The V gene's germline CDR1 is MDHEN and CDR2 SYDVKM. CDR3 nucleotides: TGTGCCACGGCATTAGGGGTGGGTGGCTACACCTTC. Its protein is CATALGVGGYTF.

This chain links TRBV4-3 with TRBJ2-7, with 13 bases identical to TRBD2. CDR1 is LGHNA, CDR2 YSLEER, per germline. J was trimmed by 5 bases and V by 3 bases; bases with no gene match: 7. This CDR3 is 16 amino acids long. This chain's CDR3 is CASSQARTSGRHEQYF. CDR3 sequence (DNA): TGCGCCAGCAGCCAGGCGAGGACTAGCGGGAGACACGAGCAGTACTTC.

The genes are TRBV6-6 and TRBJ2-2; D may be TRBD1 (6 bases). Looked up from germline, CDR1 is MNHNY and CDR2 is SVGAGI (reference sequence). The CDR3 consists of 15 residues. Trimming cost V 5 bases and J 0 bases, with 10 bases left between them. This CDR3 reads CASSIGTSNTGELFF. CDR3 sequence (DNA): TGTGCCAGCAGTATAGGGACATCGAACACCGGGGAGCTGTTTTTT.

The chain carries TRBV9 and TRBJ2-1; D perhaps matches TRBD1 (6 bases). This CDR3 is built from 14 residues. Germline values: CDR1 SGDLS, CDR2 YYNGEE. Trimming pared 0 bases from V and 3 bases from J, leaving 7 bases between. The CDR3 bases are TGTGCCAGCAGCGTAGAGGGGGTCTACAATGAGCAGTTCTTC. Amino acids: CASSVEGVYNEQFF.

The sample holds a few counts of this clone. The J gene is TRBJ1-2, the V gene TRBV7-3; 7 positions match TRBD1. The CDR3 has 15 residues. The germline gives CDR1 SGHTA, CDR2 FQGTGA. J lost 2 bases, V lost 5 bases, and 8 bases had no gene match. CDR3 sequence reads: CASSRYDRENYGYTF. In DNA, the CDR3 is TGTGCCAGCAGCCGGTACGACAGGGAAAACTATGGCTACACCTTC.